The T cell receptor beta chain described here comes from a study of blood T cell repertoires in COVID-19. Study as a whole: There were acute and convalescent COVID-19 samples, and they came from the United States, Italy and Spain.

The CDR3 extends over 15 amino acids. Germline values: CDR1 SGHTA, CDR2 FQGTGA. J lost 0 bases, V lost 6 bases, and 4 bases had no gene match. Under the authors' procedure: Reference gene primer amplification gave estimated nucleated cell counts. Libraries were prepared by immunoSEQ multiplex PCR; TCRdb keeps only in-frame clonotypes and omits some of them. V, J and clone size reflect that table, while D and trimming were determined from the DNA. The data contain around 310,000 clones, approximately 90% of them singletons. The receptor was derived from an older woman with acute or convalescent COVID-19. The chain has TRBV7-3 and TRBJ2-3, with 9 bases identical to TRBD2. Specimen: peripheral blood. This chain's CDR3 is CASSISGGSTDTQYF. The CDR3 DNA follows: TGTGCCAGCAGTATTAGCGGGGGCAGCACAGATACGCAGTATTTT.